The 9 T cell receptor beta chains below come from one sample, sequenced in a study of T cells in Graves' hyperthyroidism and ophthalmopathy. RNA transcripts provided the source from which TCR beta CDR3 regions were amplified. RT-PCR in the first round (using the HTBI primer set) targeted the TCR CDR3. TCRdb redid the calling of the multiplex PCR reads with MiXCR, one entry per CDR3 protein. The repertoire holds about 400,000 distinct CDR3 sequences, with over 12% as singletons. Sequenced input: blood. Source of these receptors: a man over 45 with Graves' ophthalmopathy.

The rearrangement joins TRBV7-9 to TRBJ2-1; 12 nucleotides line up with TRBD2. This CDR3 region has 16 residues. Germline CDR1 is SEHNR and CDR2 is FQNEAQ (reference sequence). The junction had 14 bases not matched to a gene; V was cut back by 9 bases and J by 8 bases. CDR3 sequence reads: CASSIGRTSGTDEQFF. The DNA of the CDR3 is TGTGCCAGTAGTATCGGAAGGACTAGCGGGACCGATGAGCAGTTCTTC.

This chain joins TRBV20-1 and TRBJ1-1; TRBD1 matches 7 bases. This CDR3 has 14 residues. The germline gives CDR1 DFQATT, CDR2 SNEGSKA (reference sequence). V shed 4 bases, J shed 2 bases, and the junction held 7 bases outside the gene matches. CDR3 in amino acids: CSATGGQLNTEAFF. The CDR3 DNA reads as TGCAGTGCTACAGGGGGACAGCTAAACACTGAAGCTTTCTTT.

This clonotype was found a few times. V usage is TRBV11-3 and J usage is TRBJ2-1; TRBD2 matches 9 bases. CDR1 and CDR2 from the germline V gene are SGHNT and YENEEA. The CDR3 is made up of 17 amino acids. V lost 0 bases to trimming and J lost 7 bases; unmatched junction nucleotides: 10. The CDR3, as DNA: TGTGCCAGCAGCTTAGAAAATCGCGGGAGGGCCCGAAATGAGCAGTTCTTC. Amino acids: CASSLENRGRARNEQFF. Drawing the rest from reference TRBV11-3 and TRBJ2-1, the complete variable domain is EAGVVQSPRYKIIEKKQPVAFWCNPISGHNTLYWYLQNLGQGPELLIRYENEEAVDDSQLPKDRFSAERLKGVDSTLKIQPAELGDSAVYLCASSLENRGRARNEQFFGPGTRLTVL.

This clonotype was detected ten times or more. V is TRBV5-1 and J is TRBJ2-1; 8 nucleotides line up with TRBD2. Germline V lookup: CDR1 SGHRS, CDR2 YFSETQ. This CDR3 has 15 amino acids. J lost 8 bases, V lost 1 base, and 8 bases had no gene match. In nucleotides, the CDR3 is TGCGCCAGCAGCTTGTCGGCTAGCGGGTCCGATGAGCAGTTCTTC. This gives the protein CASSLSASGSDEQFF. The entire variable domain, with the rest obtained from reference TRBV5-1 and TRBJ2-1, is as follows: KAGVTQTPRYLIKTRGQQVTLSCSPISGHRSVSWYQQTPGQGLQFLFEYFSETQRNKGNFPGRFSGRQFSNSRSEMNVSTLELGDSALYLCASSLSASGSDEQFFGPGTRLTVL.

This rearrangement joins TRBV12-3 or TRBV12-4 to TRBJ2-3; D possibly uses TRBD1 or TRBD2 (5 bases each). The CDR3 sequence is 14 residues long. V gave up 5 bases and J gave up 6 bases, with 15 bases separating them. Written as DNA, the CDR3 is TGTGCCAGCAGTCCCGGGGCCCTACGGGATACGCAGTATTTT. Encoded protein: CASSPGALRDTQYF.

V is TRBV25-1 and J is TRBJ2-7, with a possible D match to TRBD2 (5 bases). CDR3 length: 13 amino acids. Germline-derived CDR1 and CDR2 are MGHDK and SYGVNS. Trimming pared 2 bases from V and 5 bases from J, leaving 10 bases between. The CDR3 here is CASSESSGNEQYF. For the CDR3, the DNA is TGTGCCAGCAGTGAAAGTTCCGGGAACGAGCAGTACTTC.

This clonotype has a count of ten or more. This chain joins TRBV28 and TRBJ1-1, with D possibly being TRBD1 (5 bases). Trimming pared 5 bases from V and 4 bases from J, leaving 14 bases between. CDR3 length equals 14 residues. CDR1 is MDHEN, CDR2 SYDVKM, per germline. The CDR3 is CASSRGGVGTEAFF. The CDR3 region has the DNA TGTGCCAGCAGTCGCGGGGGAGTGGGCACTGAAGCTTTCTTT.

This clonotype was detected many times. The chain is built from TRBV11-1 and TRBJ2-5; possibly TRBD2 for D (5 bases). This CDR3 is 14 amino acids long. CDR1 and CDR2 (germline): SGHAT, FQDESV (reference sequence). V was shortened by 5 bases and J by 3 bases, with 13 bases between the two germline ends. The CDR3 region is CASSPPASKETQYF. The CDR3 DNA reads TGTGCCAGCAGCCCACCGGCTAGCAAAGAGACCCAGTACTTC.

The CDR3 sequence is CAIRGTSGRVDLGNEQFF. CDR3 in DNA: TGTGCCATCAGGGGGACTAGCGGGAGGGTCGACTTGGGCAATGAGCAGTTCTTC. This chain joins TRBV10-3 and TRBJ2-1; 16 bases are shared with TRBD2. From germline, CDR1 is ENHRY and CDR2 SYGVKD. J lost 6 bases, V lost 6 bases, and 11 bases had no gene match. The CDR3 sequence is 18 residues long.